This TCR beta chain was sequenced in a study of metastatic and nonmetastatic thyroid tumors. Across the whole study: Repertoires from blood and tumor or nodule tissue of malignant and benign thyroid patients were compared.

Patients underwent thyroid surgery, and none had received any treatment before it. Via MiXCR, TCRdb re-called the PCR reads. Found here are 40,000 to 45,000 clones, less than 20% of them singletons; the top ten hold around 3.9%. This clone has at least ten counts. Looked up from germline, CDR1 is GTSNPN and CDR2 is SVGIG (reference sequence). This CDR3 has 16 residues. Deletions cut 3 bases from V and 1 base from J, with 15 bases between. The source of this sequence is a female donor with papillary thyroid cancer or a benign thyroid nodule (not recorded which). Some clones in this sample may be carry-over from other donors' samples. Material: blood. The V call is TRBV30, the J call TRBJ2-2, with D perhaps TRBD1 (5 bases). CDR3 amino acids: CAWRVNGRGNTGELFF. The CDR3 nucleotides read TGTGCCTGGAGGGTAAACGGTAGGGGGAACACCGGGGAGCTGTTTTTT.